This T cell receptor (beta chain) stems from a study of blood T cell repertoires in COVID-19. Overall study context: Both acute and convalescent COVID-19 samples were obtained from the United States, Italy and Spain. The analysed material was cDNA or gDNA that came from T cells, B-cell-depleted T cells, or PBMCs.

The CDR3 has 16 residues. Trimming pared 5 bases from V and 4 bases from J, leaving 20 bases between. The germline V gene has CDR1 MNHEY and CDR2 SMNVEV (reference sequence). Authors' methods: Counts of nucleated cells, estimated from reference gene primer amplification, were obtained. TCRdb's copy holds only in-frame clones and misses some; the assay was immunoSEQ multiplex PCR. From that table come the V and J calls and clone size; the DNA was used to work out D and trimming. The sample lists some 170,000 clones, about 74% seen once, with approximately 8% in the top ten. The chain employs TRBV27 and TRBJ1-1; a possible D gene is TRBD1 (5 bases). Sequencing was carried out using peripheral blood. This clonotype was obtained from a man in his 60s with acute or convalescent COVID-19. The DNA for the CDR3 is TGTGCCAGCAGTCCCCACCCCGGTGGGGGAGGCACTGAAGCTTTCTTT. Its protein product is CASSPHPGGGGTEAFF.